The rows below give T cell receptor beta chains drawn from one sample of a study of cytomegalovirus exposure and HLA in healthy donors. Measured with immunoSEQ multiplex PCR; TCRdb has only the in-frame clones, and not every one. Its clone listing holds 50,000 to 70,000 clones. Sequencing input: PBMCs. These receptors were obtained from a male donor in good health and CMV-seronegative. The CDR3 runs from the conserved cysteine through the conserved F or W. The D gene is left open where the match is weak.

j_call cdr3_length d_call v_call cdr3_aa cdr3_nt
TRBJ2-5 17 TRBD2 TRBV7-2 CASSLGVRTSGQETQYF TGTGCCAGCAGCCTAGGGGTCCGGACTAGCGGCCAAGAGACCCAGTACTTC
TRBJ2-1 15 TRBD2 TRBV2 CASSTGTSGRIEQFF TGTGCCAGCAGCACTGGGACTAGCGGGAGAATTGAGCAGTTCTTC
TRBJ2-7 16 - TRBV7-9 CASSSLRRGRSYEQYF TGTGCCAGCAGCTCCCTACGGCGGGGAAGGTCCTACGAGCAGTACTTC
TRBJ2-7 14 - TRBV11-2 CASSIAAGPYEQYF TGTGCCAGCAGTATAGCGGCGGGGCCCTACGAGCAGTACTTC
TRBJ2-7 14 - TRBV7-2 CASSLEREQREQYF TGTGCCAGCAGCCTGGAAAGGGAGCAGCGCGAGCAGTACTTC
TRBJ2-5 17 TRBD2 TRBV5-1 CASSVGSRRGDFETQYF TGCGCCAGCAGCGTGGGTTCTCGGCGGGGGGACTTCGAGACCCAGTACTTC
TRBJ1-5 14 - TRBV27 CASRPGGGGQPQHF TGTGCCAGCAGGCCCGGGGGGGGTGGTCAGCCCCAGCATTTT
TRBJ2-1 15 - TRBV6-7 CASSYWGEGENEQFF TGTGCCAGCAGTTACTGGGGGGAGGGGGAAAATGAGCAGTTCTTC
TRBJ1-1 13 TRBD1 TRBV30 CAWTRGLDTEAFF TGTGCCTGGACGAGGGGGCTAGACACTGAAGCTTTCTTT
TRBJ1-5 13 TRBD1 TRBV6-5 CASSYRGTGPQHF TGTGCCAGCAGTTACCGTGGGACAGGGCCCCAGCATTTT
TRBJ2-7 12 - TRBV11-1 CASSLRVDEQYF TGTGCCAGCAGCTTACGAGTCGACGAGCAGTACTTC
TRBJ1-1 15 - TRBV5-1 CASSPTTGLNTEDFF TGCGCCAGCAGCCCTACGACAGGTTTAAACACTGAAGATTTCTTT
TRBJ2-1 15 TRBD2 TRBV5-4 CASSFGGRQDNEQFF TGTGCCAGCAGCTTTGGCGGGAGGCAGGACAATGAGCAGTTCTTC
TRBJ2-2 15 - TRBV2 CASKIQLANTGELFF TGTGCCAGCAAGATCCAGCTAGCGAACACCGGGGAGCTGTTTTTT
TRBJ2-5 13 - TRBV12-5 CASSTDSQETQYF TGTGCTAGCTCGACGGACAGTCAAGAGACCCAGTACTTC
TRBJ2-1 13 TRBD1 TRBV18 CASSPQDRDVQFF TGTGCCAGCTCACCGCAGGACAGGGACGTGCAGTTCTTC
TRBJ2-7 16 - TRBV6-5 CASSYSGGTASYEQYF TGTGCCAGCAGTTACTCTGGGGGGACTGCCTCCTACGAGCAGTACTTC
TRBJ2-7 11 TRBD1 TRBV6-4 CASRAGTGGLF TGTGCCAGCAGGGCCGGGACAGGGGGCCTCTTC
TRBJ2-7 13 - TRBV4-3 CASSQERGYEQYF TGCGCCAGCAGCCAAGAACGAGGCTACGAGCAGTACTTC
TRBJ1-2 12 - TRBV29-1 CSVGGQVYGYTF TGCAGCGTTGGAGGGCAGGTGTATGGCTACACCTTC
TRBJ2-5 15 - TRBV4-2 CASSQDLTSRVNQYF TGTGCCAGCAGCCAAGATCTGACCTCTCGGGTGAACCAGTACTTC
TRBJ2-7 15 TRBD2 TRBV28 CATRGAGGPAYEQYF TGTGCCACCCGTGGAGCGGGGGGCCCTGCCTACGAGCAGTACTTC
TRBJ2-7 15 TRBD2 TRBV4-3 CASSQGREGGHEQYF TGCGCCAGCAGCCAAGGGCGGGAGGGGGGCCACGAGCAGTACTTC
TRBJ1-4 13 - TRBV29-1 CSLQRQPGEKLFF TGCAGCCTCCAGAGGCAGCCGGGTGAAAAACTGTTTTTT
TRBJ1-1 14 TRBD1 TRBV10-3 CAISDGQGNTEAFF TGTGCCATCAGTGACGGACAGGGAAACACTGAAGCTTTCTTT
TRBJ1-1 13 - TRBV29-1 CSGIQGWNTEAFF TGCAGCGGCATACAGGGATGGAACACTGAAGCTTTCTTT
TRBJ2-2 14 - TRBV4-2 CASSSTLGSGELFF TGTGCCAGCAGCTCTACTTTAGGGAGCGGGGAGCTGTTTTTT
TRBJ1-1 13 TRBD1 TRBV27 CASSLGGSTEAFF TGTGCCAGCAGTCTAGGGGGCAGCACTGAAGCTTTCTTT
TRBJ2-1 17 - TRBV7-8 CASSFRRGYTQDNEQFF TGTGCCAGCAGCTTCCGGAGGGGATACACCCAAGACAATGAGCAGTTCTTC
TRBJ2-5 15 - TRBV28 CASSFGGQGAETQYF TGTGCCAGCAGTTTTGGGGGACAAGGGGCAGAGACCCAGTACTTC
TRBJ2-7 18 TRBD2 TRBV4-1 CASSQGRLAGGSGDEQYF TGCGCCAGCAGCCAAGGAAGACTAGCGGGGGGGTCGGGAGACGAGCAGTACTTC
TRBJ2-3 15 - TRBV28 CASSLMAQGPDTQYF TGTGCCAGCAGTTTGATGGCCCAGGGCCCAGATACGCAGTATTTT
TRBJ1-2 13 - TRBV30 CAWSRNRNYGYTF TGTGCCTGGAGTAGGAACAGGAACTATGGCTACACCTTC
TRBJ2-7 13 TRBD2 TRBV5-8 CASSLRGGREQYF TGTGCCAGCAGCCTGCGGGGAGGGCGCGAGCAGTACTTC
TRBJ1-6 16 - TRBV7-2 CASSLERQGGNSPLHF TGTGCCAGCAGCTTAGAAAGGCAGGGTGGAAATTCACCCCTCCACTTT
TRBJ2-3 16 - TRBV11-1 CASSQGTQASTDTQYF TGTGCCAGCAGCCAAGGGACTCAAGCTAGCACAGATACGCAGTATTTT
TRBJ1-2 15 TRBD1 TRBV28 CASSSWTGRDYGYTF TGTGCCAGCAGTTCGTGGACAGGGAGAGACTATGGCTACACCTTC
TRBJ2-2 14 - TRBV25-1 CASSFQTGHRGAVF TGTGCCAGCAGTTTCCAGACGGGACACCGGGGAGCTGTTTTT
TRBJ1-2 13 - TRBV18 CASSPRGDHGYTF TGTGCCAGCTCACCGCGGGGGGATCATGGCTACACCTTC
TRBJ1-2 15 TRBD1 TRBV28 CASSPGQGPNYGYTF TGTGCCAGCAGTCCCGGACAGGGGCCTAACTATGGCTACACCTTC
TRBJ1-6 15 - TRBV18 CASSSEAGQTYPLHF TGTGCCAGCTCATCTGAAGCGGGCCAGACTTACCCCCTCCACTTT
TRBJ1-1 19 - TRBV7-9 CASTVGAQPLRAMNTEDFF TGTGCCAGCACCGTAGGGGCCCAGCCCCTCCGGGCCATGAACACTGAAGATTTCTTT
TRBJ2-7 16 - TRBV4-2 CASSQARDSLLREQYF TGTGCCAGCAGCCAAGCCCGGGACTCTCTACTTAGGGAGCAGTACTTC
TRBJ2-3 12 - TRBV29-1 CSASGVGDTQYF TGCAGCGCTTCAGGGGTGGGAGATACGCAGTATTTT
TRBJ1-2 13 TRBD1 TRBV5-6 CASSYSNRGGYTF TGTGCCAGCAGCTACTCAAACAGGGGTGGCTACACCTTC
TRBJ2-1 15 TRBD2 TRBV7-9 CASSSPAGGDNEQFF TGTGCCAGCAGTTCCCCGGCGGGGGGCGACAATGAGCAGTTCTTC
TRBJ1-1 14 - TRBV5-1 CASSFRQPNTEAFF TGCGCCAGCAGCTTCCGACAACCGAACACTGAAGCTTTCTTT
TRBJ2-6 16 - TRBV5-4 CASNRGSLSGANVLTF TGTGCCAGTAATAGAGGGTCCCTCTCTGGGGCCAACGTCCTGACTTTC
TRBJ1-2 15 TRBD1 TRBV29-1 CSAAQGASDIGGYTF TGCAGCGCCGCCCAGGGGGCGAGTGACATCGGCGGCTACACCTTC
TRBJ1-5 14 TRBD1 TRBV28 CASSFGQGGQPQHF TGTGCCAGCAGCTTCGGACAGGGCGGTCAGCCCCAGCATTTT
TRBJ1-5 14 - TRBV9 CASSVGSDNQPQHF TGTGCCAGCAGCGTAGGGTCAGATAATCAGCCCCAGCATTTT
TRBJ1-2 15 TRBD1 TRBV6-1 CASSARDRRLYGYTF TGTGCCAGCAGCGCCCGGGACAGGAGGCTCTATGGCTACACCTTC
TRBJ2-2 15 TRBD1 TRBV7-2 CASSQQGVNTGELFF TGTGCCAGCAGTCAACAGGGGGTTAACACCGGGGAGCTGTTTTTT
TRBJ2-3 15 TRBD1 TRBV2 CASSPQGAWADTQYF TGTGCCAGCAGCCCACAGGGGGCATGGGCAGATACGCAGTATTTT
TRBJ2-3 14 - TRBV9 CASSLSGASDTQYF TGTGCCAGCAGTCTTTCAGGGGCCTCAGATACGCAGTATTTT